The entry below describes one T cell receptor beta chain. Antigen specificity is unknown. Distinct nucleotide sequences in the sample also encode this CDR3. Libraries were prepared by immunoSEQ multiplex PCR; TCRdb keeps only in-frame clonotypes and omits some of them. The sample has about 140,000 clones; approximately 86% are singletons. From the roughly 110-subject validation cohort, which was separate from the roughly 630-subject first cohort, the donors were drawn. This sample was included in a study of cytomegalovirus exposure and HLA in healthy donors. Broader study findings: Diagnosis of cytomegalovirus status made by the classifier reportedly showed high specificity and sensitivity. Overall, approximately 150 TCR beta chains were annotated as cytomegalovirus-associated.

From germline, CDR1 is MRHNA and CDR2 SNTAGT. CDR3 length: 15 amino acids. V gave up 2 bases and J gave up 1 base; unmatched junction bases: 2. The source material was PBMCs. This clonotype was sampled from a young man in good health and CMV-seropositive. The V and J genes are TRBV6-4 and TRBJ2-3; TRBD2 matches 8 bases. CDR3 residues: CASSDSGGGTDTQYF. The CDR3 DNA is TGTGCCAGCAGTGACAGCGGGGGAGGCACAGATACGCAGTATTTT.